The T cell receptor (beta chain) under discussion was sequenced for a study of identical twins. One entry per CDR3 protein, called by TCRdb with MiXCR from the 5' RACE reads. The sample carries approximately 630,000 distinct CDR3 sequences, 7.1% recorded once. This CDR3 has 15 amino acids. Germline V gene lookup returns CDR1 LGHDT and CDR2 YNNKEL (reference sequence). V lost 4 bases to trimming and J lost 9 bases; unmatched junction nucleotides: 10. This clonotype was seen repeatedly, ten times or more. Its antigen is still unknown. Donors were all healthy Caucasians. Study-wide points: Compared with unrelated sharing, twin-shared out-of-frame alpha sequences had more low-probability sequences. High-abundance cord blood beta clonotypes had fewer insertions; memory repertoires showed none.

This same sample was also taken into another study, of yellow fever vaccine responses in identical twins.

V gene TRBV3-1 combines with J gene TRBJ2-1; 9 bases are a match to TRBD2. Input material: PBMCs. The clonotype originates from a woman between 18 and 29 years old in good health. The CDR3 DNA is TGTGCCAGCAGCCTGGGCGGGAGGGCCTCCGGTGAGCAGTTCTTC. It translates to CASSLGGRASGEQFF.